The 13 T cell receptor beta chains in this list originate from one sample, sequenced in a study of tumor and adjacent non-tumor tissue in lung cancer. The library came from three nested PCR rounds adapted from ARM-PCR protocols. TCRdb reprocessed the multiplex PCR reads with MiXCR, giving one entry per CDR3 protein. Of 100,000 or so distinct CDR3 sequences listed, 55% to 65% are singletons. RNA was extracted from bulk tissue without any cell sorting. Distant lung tissue was collected more than 3 cm away from the tumor edge. Sequencing was done on a sample of distant non-tumor lung tissue. The source of these receptors is a man younger than 45 with non-small cell lung cancer.

In the case of this clonotype: Since the CDR3 does not end with the conserved phenylalanine or tryptophan, this likely comes from a read error. J is TRBJ1-5 and V is TRBV6-2 or TRBV6-3, with D possibly being TRBD1 (6 bases). The CDR3 spans 12 residues. Germline V lookup: CDR1 MNHEY, CDR2 SVGEGT. This CDR3 reads CASRQGHQSQHY. CDR3 nucleotide sequence: TGTGCCAGCAGGCAGGGGCATCAGTCCCAGCATTAT.

Of note for this clonotype: At one end, the junction sequence differs from germline, possibly due to a read error. V usage is TRBV5-5 and J usage is TRBJ2-1; TRBD2 might be the D (6 bases). Germline CDR1 reads SGHKS; CDR2 reads YYEKEE (reference sequence). CDR3 size: 16 residues. CDR3 coding DNA: TGTGCCAGCAGTTTGGTGGGCGGGGCGGTGTTCAATGAGCAGTTCTTC. This codes for CASSLVGGAVFNEQFF.

This clonotype was counted many times. The V and J genes are TRBV5-5 and TRBJ2-3; maybe TRBD2 (6 bases). Between the trimmed V and J ends, which lost 2 bases and 6 bases, there was a span of 16 bases. Germline-derived CDR1 and CDR2 are SGHKS and YYEKEE (reference sequence). The CDR3 has 15 residues. In DNA, the CDR3 is TGTGCCAGCAGCTTTTCCGGGACTGGTGCTGATACGCAGTATTTT. This encodes CASSFSGTGADTQYF.

This clonotype was observed at least ten times. The rearrangement links TRBV12-3 or TRBV12-4 to TRBJ2-5; possibly TRBD1 for D (6 bases). The CDR3 spans 14 residues. The V gene lost 2 bases and the J gene lost 1 base, with 8 bases spanning the gap. The CDR3 bases are TGTGCCAGCAGTTTACCGGACAGCCAAGAGACCCAGTACTTC. It codes for CASSLPDSQETQYF.

The V call is TRBV11-2, the J call TRBJ2-1; D remains unclear. Looked up from germline, CDR1 is SGHAT and CDR2 is FQNNGV. Trimming removed 5 bases from V and 13 bases from J, with 9 bases in between. This CDR3 is 10 amino acids long. Here the CDR3 DNA reads TGTGCCAGCAGCCGTCGTGATCAGTTCTTC. This translates into CASSRRDQFF.

As regards this clonotype: The junction does not match germline at one end; this may be a read error. V gene TRBV6-1 combines with J gene TRBJ2-7, with TRBD2 identical over 10 bases. The CDR3 is 15 residues long. Germline CDR1 is MNHNS and CDR2 is SASEGT. The CDR3 DNA sequence: TGTACCAGCACAGCGACCTTGCTAGCGGGAGATGAGCAGTACTTC. As protein: CTSTATLLAGDEQYF.

With regard to this clonotype: Since the CDR3 does not end with the conserved phenylalanine or tryptophan, this likely comes from a read error. Because the CDR3's place on the DNA is in doubt, the DNA is left out and the CDR3 is given as listed by TCRdb. V is TRBV6-5 and J is TRBJ2-7; TRBD1 reflects the table's D call only, with no check against the DNA. The CDR3 is 14 amino acids long, termini counted. Germline assignment: CDR1 MNHEY and CDR2 SVGAGI. The CDR3 sequence: CASRDRGRSYEPYL.

This clonotype was seen at least ten times. This chain uses TRBV14 with TRBJ1-5, with D unclear. CDR3 length: 13 amino acids. Per the germline V gene, CDR1 is SGHDN and CDR2 is FVKESK. The V end was cut by 8 bases, the J end by 3 bases, with 11 bases between. The chain's CDR3 is CASWGRHNQPQHF. The CDR3 DNA follows: TGTGCCAGCTGGGGTAGGCACAATCAGCCCCAGCATTTT.

J is TRBJ2-7 and V is TRBV12-3 or TRBV12-4, with 7 bases fitting TRBD2. Trimming cost V 5 bases and J 10 bases; bases outside gene matches: 14. This CDR3 region has 14 residues. CDR3 DNA: TGTGCCAGCAGTGCCAGCGGGACCCTTGAGAAACAGTACTTC. This sequence encodes CASSASGTLEKQYF.

This clonotype was found a few times. At one of its ends the junction is not consistent with the germline gene, which may arise from a read error. The chain has TRBV20-1 and TRBJ2-3, with D hard to call. Germline CDR1 is DFQATT and CDR2 is SNEGSKA (reference sequence). The length of the CDR3 is 14 residues. CDR3 in amino acids: CCAVGGRVLDTQYF. CDR3 sequence (DNA): TGCTGTGCGGTAGGTGGACGAGTTCTAGATACGCAGTATTTT.

The J gene is TRBJ2-7, the V gene TRBV4-1; maybe TRBD1 (6 bases). The germline V gene encodes CDR1 MGHRA and CDR2 YSYEKL. V was trimmed by 0 bases and J by 4 bases, leaving 16 bases between them. The CDR3 contains 16 residues. CDR3 region: CASSQDETGGIYEQYF. In DNA form, the CDR3 reads TGCGCCAGCAGCCAAGATGAGACAGGAGGTATATACGAGCAGTACTTC.

With regard to this clonotype: At one end the junction does not follow the germline gene, possibly because of a read error. The CDR3 region has the DNA TGTGCCAGCAACATATCGACAGGGCGACACATACAGTACTTC. Protein: CASNISTGRHIQYF. This sequence joins TRBV28 and TRBJ2-4, with TRBD1 matching 7 bases. The CDR3 extends over 14 amino acids. Germline lookup yields CDR1 MDHEN and CDR2 SYDVKM.

Concerning this clonotype: Its ends do not fully match the called genes, so a read error is possible. The V gene is TRBV6-5, the J gene TRBJ2-3; tentatively, D is TRBD1 (6 bases). CDR3 length equals 15 residues. The germline V gene has CDR1 MNHEY and CDR2 SVGAGI. The CDR3, as DNA: TGTGCCAGCCATAGGGGACACGGAGGCTGGGATATGCAGTATTTT. The encoded protein is CASHRGHGGWDMQYF.